This passage covers 31 T cell receptor beta chains from one sample sequenced in a study of identifying expanded T cells in peripheral blood. Using immunoSEQ multiplex PCR, the repertoire was profiled, and TCRdb retains in-frame clones only, with some absent. The table has about 82,000 clones, about 90% seen once. Material for sequencing was blood. These receptors all come from a person between 18 and 69 years old in good health.

The rearrangement links TRBV18 to TRBJ1-1; possibly TRBD1 for D (6 bases). V lost 6 bases and J 5 bases, leaving 16 bases between the germline ends. The V gene's germline CDR1 is KGHSH and CDR2 LQKENI. The CDR3 runs 14 residues. CDR3 loop: CASSSGQTRTEAFF. The CDR3 DNA is TGTGCCAGCTCCTCCGGACAGACACGAACTGAAGCTTTCTTT.

A few counts support this clone. The rearrangement uses TRBV19 and TRBJ1-5, with unresolved D. This CDR3 region has 12 residues. Per the germline V gene, CDR1 is LNHDA and CDR2 is SQIVND (reference sequence). V was cut by 3 bases and J by 2 bases, with 2 bases left in between. CDR3 protein: CASSIGNQPQHF. DNA for the CDR3: TGTGCCAGTAGTATCGGCAATCAGCCCCAGCATTTT.

The chain is built from TRBV30 and TRBJ1-1, with a weak D call TRBD1 (5 bases). Trimming removed 3 bases at V and 3 bases at J, with 11 bases between. Germline V gives CDR1 GTSNPN, CDR2 SVGIG (reference sequence). The CDR3 is made up of 13 amino acids. CDR3 sequence reads: CAWSVRGYTEAFF. Here the CDR3 DNA reads TGTGCCTGGAGCGTCCGGGGGTACACTGAAGCTTTCTTT.

This clone appeared a few times. This sequence joins TRBV29-1 and TRBJ2-5; 9 nucleotides align to TRBD2. V lost 1 base and J lost 4; bases outside the gene matches: 4. Germline CDR1 SQVTM, CDR2 ANQGSEA. This CDR3 has 14 amino acids. The CDR3 loop reads CSVEGAGGGETQYF. CDR3 DNA: TGCAGCGTTGAAGGAGCGGGAGGTGGAGAGACCCAGTACTTC.

This chain uses TRBV4-1 with TRBJ2-1; 7 bases line up with TRBD2. Germline V CDR1 and CDR2: MGHRA, YSYEKL. The CDR3 spans 14 residues. The V segment lost 1 base and the J segment 8 bases; nucleotides outside the gene matches: 5. The CDR3 nucleotides are TGCGCCAGCAGCCAAGGGGACTACCCTGATGAGCAGTTCTTC. Protein sequence: CASSQGDYPDEQFF.

The chain links TRBV6-1 to TRBJ2-7; 7 nucleotides match TRBD1. Germline V lookup: CDR1 MNHNS, CDR2 SASEGT. The CDR3 length is 15 residues. V was pared by 5 bases and J by 7 bases, with 14 bases of the junction left unmatched. The CDR3 DNA follows: TGTGCCAGCAGTAGAGCAGGGGGAAAAGTGAGGGAGCAGTACTTC. As protein: CASSRAGGKVREQYF.

The chain combines TRBV30 with TRBJ2-5; D is possibly TRBD2 (8 bases). The CDR3 is made up of 14 amino acids. The V and J ends lost 5 bases and 7 bases respectively, with 20 bases between them. Germline-derived CDR1 and CDR2 are GTSNPN and SVGIG (reference sequence). The CDR3 sequence: CAWETGGGAGTQYF. CDR3 in DNA: TGTGCCTGGGAAACGGGAGGGGGCGCAGGGACCCAGTACTTC.

In nucleotides, the CDR3 is TGTGCCACCAGGGATAGCGGGGGCCGGGGGGATACGCAGTATTTT. Its protein product is CATRDSGGRGDTQYF. The rearrangement uses TRBV15 and TRBJ2-3; 9 positions agree with TRBD2. With V trimmed by 6 bases and J by 6 bases, 10 bases remained unmatched. This CDR3 has 15 amino acids. CDR1 and CDR2 (germline): LNHNV, YYDKDF (reference sequence).

This chain links TRBV4-1 with TRBJ2-2, with 10 bases fitting TRBD2. The J segment lost 8 bases and the V segment lost 0 bases, leaving 6 bases of the junction unmatched. CDR1 and CDR2 from the germline V gene are MGHRA and YSYEKL. The CDR3 consists of 16 residues. In DNA, the CDR3 is TGCGCCAGCAGCCAAGACCCTAGCGGGAGTTGGGGGGAGCTGTTTTTT. It yields the protein CASSQDPSGSWGELFF.

The chain couples TRBV2 to TRBJ2-5; the match to TRBD1 covers 8 bases. With 6 bases clipped from V and 2 bases from J, the junction kept 5 bases outside the gene matches. Germline V gene sequence: CDR1 SNHLY, CDR2 FYNNEI. CDR3 length equals 14 residues. CDR3 region: CASRPGQGQETQYF. In nucleotides, the CDR3 is TGTGCCAGCAGACCCGGACAGGGTCAAGAGACCCAGTACTTC.

The J gene is TRBJ1-1, the V gene TRBV4-1; the match to TRBD1 covers 7 bases. J gave up 5 bases and V 4 bases, and 10 bases lay outside the gene matches. The CDR3 covers 15 residues. Germline V gene sequence: CDR1 MGHRA, CDR2 YSYEKL. CDR3 sequence: CASSRQQGQGTEAFF. CDR3 DNA sequence: TGCGCCAGCAGCCGACAACAGGGGCAAGGGACTGAAGCTTTCTTT.

The chain joins TRBV12-5 to TRBJ1-1, with 8 bases that match TRBD1. V dropped 5 bases and J dropped 6; count of bases not matched to a gene: 8. CDR3 length: 14 residues. Germline V gives CDR1 LGHNT, CDR2 FRNRAP. The CDR3 spells CASGLDRVGSEAFF. The CDR3 coding sequence is TGTGCTAGTGGTCTGGACAGGGTGGGCTCTGAAGCTTTCTTT. Complete variable domain (other parts from reference TRBV12-5 and TRBJ1-1): DARVTQTPRHKVTEMGQEVTMRCQPILGHNTVFWYRQTMMQGLELLAYFRNRAPLDDSGMPKDRFSAEMPDATLATLKIQPSEPRDSAVYFCASGLDRVGSEAFFGQGTRLTVV.

This sequence joins TRBV29-1 and TRBJ1-5; a weak D match, TRBD1 (6 bases). The CDR3 spans 12 residues. Per germline, CDR1 SQVTM and CDR2 ANQGSEA. Trimming took 7 bases from V and 0 from J, leaving 7 bases between them. In DNA form, the CDR3 reads TGCAGCGCACAGGGTAGCAATCAGCCCCAGCATTTT. Protein sequence: CSAQGSNQPQHF.

The table lists this clone with a few counts. The V gene is TRBV19, the J gene TRBJ1-1; TRBD1 matches at 8 bases. The V segment lost 5 bases and the J segment 14 bases; nucleotides outside the gene matches: 16. The CDR3 is 14 amino acids. Germline V gene sequence: CDR1 LNHDA, CDR2 SQIVND (reference sequence). The CDR3 loop reads CASSPGTGRPRGFF. The CDR3 coding sequence is TGTGCCAGTAGTCCCGGGACAGGTAGACCTCGGGGGTTCTTT. Full variable domain (outside the CDR3, taken from reference TRBV19 and TRBJ1-1): DGGITQSPKYLFRKEGQNVTLSCEQNLNHDAMYWYRQDPGQGLRLIYYSQIVNDFQKGDIAEGYSVSREKKESFPLTVTSAQKNPTAFYLCASSPGTGRPRGFFGQGTRLTVV.

V usage is TRBV7-9 and J usage is TRBJ2-5; D is ambiguous. Looked up from germline, CDR1 is SEHNR and CDR2 is FQNEAQ (reference sequence). The V end lost 1 base, the J end lost 3 bases, and 12 bases lay between the germline ends. CDR3 length: 15 residues. CDR3 residues: CASSLVPRTEETQYF. CDR3 DNA: TGTGCCAGCAGCTTAGTTCCCCGAACGGAAGAGACCCAGTACTTC.

This chain links TRBV6-5 with TRBJ1-1; 7 bases align to TRBD1. After removal of 10 bases from V and 4 bases from J, the junction contained 12 bases not matched to a gene. Germline V gene data show CDR1 as MNHEY and CDR2 as SVGAGI. The CDR3 has 14 amino acids. The CDR3 bases are TGTGCCACAGCTCGGGGGACAGTGGGCACTGAAGCTTTCTTT. This translates into CATARGTVGTEAFF.

The chain joins TRBV6-1 to TRBJ2-1; D not resolved. Trimming stripped 4 bases from V and 5 bases from J, with 9 bases between. Germline lookup yields CDR1 MNHNS and CDR2 SASEGT. The CDR3 is 13 amino acids. The CDR3 sequence: CASSVGQHNEQFF. The CDR3 nucleotides are TGTGCCAGCAGTGTCGGGCAGCACAATGAGCAGTTCTTC.

This chain joins TRBV7-8 and TRBJ2-1, with D uncertain. The V and J ends lost 3 bases and 2 bases respectively, with 14 bases between them. Germline CDR1 and CDR2: SGHVS and FQNEAQ. The CDR3 has 16 residues. The CDR3 bases are TGTGCCAGCAGCTTTAAAGGCATTTCGACCTACAATGAGCAGTTCTTC. This sequence encodes CASSFKGISTYNEQFF.

The CDR3 spells CASSVGQGWAQPQHF. For the CDR3, the DNA is TGTGCCAGCAGCGTAGGACAGGGATGGGCTCAGCCCCAGCATTTT. J is TRBJ1-5 and V is TRBV9, with TRBD1 matching over 7 bases. V lost 0 bases and J lost 6; bases outside the gene matches: 6. The germline V gene encodes CDR1 SGDLS and CDR2 YYNGEE. CDR3 length equals 15 residues.

The chain has TRBV30 and TRBJ2-1; D ambiguous. The CDR3 is 12 residues long. CDR1 is GTSNPN, CDR2 SVGIG, per germline (reference sequence). V was shortened by 1 base and J by 15 bases, with 16 bases between the two germline ends. The CDR3: CAWSDEQLSGFF. Here the CDR3 DNA reads TGTGCCTGGAGTGATGAACAGTTATCCGGGTTCTTC.

The genes are TRBV2 and TRBJ2-1; TRBD1 matches 8 bases. J lost 8 bases, V lost 3 bases, and 9 bases had no gene match. The CDR3 length is 15 residues. Germline CDR1 SNHLY, CDR2 FYNNEI. CDR3 nucleotides: TGTGCCAGCAGTGAGTCGAGACAGGGGCCGGATGAGCAGTTCTTC. This translates into CASSESRQGPDEQFF.

The V and J genes are TRBV7-9 and TRBJ1-3; TRBD1 might be the D (6 bases). In germline, CDR1 is SEHNR, CDR2 FQNEAQ (reference sequence). Deletions cut 5 bases from V and 0 bases from J, with 17 bases between. There are 17 residues in the CDR3. The CDR3 loop is CASSDQTGLYSGNTIYF. DNA for the CDR3: TGTGCCAGCAGCGACCAGACAGGCTTATACTCTGGAAACACCATATATTTT.

The chain is built from TRBV27 and TRBJ2-3; possibly TRBD2 for D (6 bases). V lost 5 bases and J lost 7, with 16 bases in between. The CDR3 contains 14 residues. Germline CDR1 MNHEY, CDR2 SMNVEV (reference sequence). CDR3 DNA sequence: TGTGCCAGCAGTCCCCAGACTAGTTCTTATACGCAGTATTTT. Its translation is CASSPQTSSYTQYF.

The table lists this clone with a few counts. The rearrangement links TRBV11-3 to TRBJ2-2; D not certain. Germline CDR1 reads SGHNT; CDR2 reads YENEEA. The CDR3 is made up of 14 amino acids. Trimming cost V 0 bases and J 1 base, with 3 bases left between them. CDR3 amino acids: CASSLEGNTGELFF. Written as DNA, the CDR3 is TGTGCCAGCAGCTTAGAGGGGAACACCGGGGAGCTGTTTTTT.

V gene TRBV7-2 combines with J gene TRBJ1-2; tentatively, D is TRBD1 (6 bases). Trimming removed 4 bases at V and 8 bases at J, with 20 bases between. The germline V gene has CDR1 SGHTA and CDR2 FQGNSA. The CDR3 consists of 15 residues. The CDR3 DNA follows: TGTGCCAGCAGCTACGCAGGGGCGATAACTGCAGGCTACACCTTC. It specifies CASSYAGAITAGYTF.

The genes are TRBV15 and TRBJ1-2, with D possibly TRBD1 on 6 matching bases. Germline V CDR1 and CDR2: LNHNV, YYDKDF (reference sequence). The V end lost 0 bases, the J end lost 2 bases, and 13 bases lay between the germline ends. CDR3 size: 16 residues. CDR3 amino acids: CATSRDAPQGNYGYTF. The CDR3 DNA follows: TGTGCCACCAGCAGAGATGCCCCCCAGGGGAACTATGGCTACACCTTC.

The V gene is TRBV7-9, the J gene TRBJ2-1, with no clear D. The CDR3 length is 12 residues. Trimming removed 2 bases from V and 8 bases from J, with 7 bases in between. The germline gives CDR1 SEHNR, CDR2 FQNEAQ (reference sequence). CDR3 amino acids: CASSLSLDEQFF. DNA of the CDR3: TGTGCCAGCAGCTTATCCCTGGATGAGCAGTTCTTC.

This clone appeared a single time. This sequence joins TRBV7-2 and TRBJ2-2; TRBD1 or TRBD2 may be the D gene (6 bases each). V was shortened by 5 bases and J by 4 bases, with 17 bases between the two germline ends. CDR3 length: 16 amino acids. The germline V gene encodes CDR1 SGHTA and CDR2 FQGNSA. CDR3 sequence: CASSEKIRGGTGELFF. In DNA, the CDR3 is TGTGCCAGCAGCGAAAAAATCAGGGGAGGCACCGGGGAGCTGTTTTTT.

The V and J genes are TRBV7-3 and TRBJ2-1; 9 bases match TRBD1. The CDR3 runs 15 residues. Germline assignment: CDR1 SGHTA and CDR2 FQGTGA. V gave up 2 bases and J gave up 7 bases; unmatched junction bases: 6. The CDR3 sequence: CASSLLQGAGNEQFF. The CDR3 region has the DNA TGTGCCAGCAGCTTACTACAGGGGGCAGGTAATGAGCAGTTCTTC.

V gene TRBV18 combines with J gene TRBJ1-5; the match to TRBD1 covers 7 bases. The length of the CDR3 is 16 residues. Per the germline V gene, CDR1 is KGHSH and CDR2 is LQKENI. The V and J ends lost 6 bases and 5 bases, in that order; junction bases with no gene match: 13. Here the CDR3 reads CASSRESTGLYQPQHF. Here the CDR3 DNA reads TGTGCCAGCTCGCGAGAGTCGACAGGGCTTTATCAGCCCCAGCATTTT.

The rearrangement links TRBV7-9 to TRBJ2-7; TRBD1 matches at 8 bases. With 1 base clipped from V and 6 bases from J, the junction kept 5 bases outside the gene matches. CDR1 and CDR2 (germline): SEHNR, FQNEAQ (reference sequence). CDR3 length: 14 amino acids. The DNA of the CDR3 is TGTGCCAGCAGCTTAGGGCCAGGGGGCGGCGAGCAGTACTTC. Translating gives CASSLGPGGGEQYF.